Here is one TCR beta chain with its context. Antigen specificity is unknown. A junction boundary mismatches the germline segment, possibly from a read error. Germline V lookup: CDR1 MNHEY, CDR2 SVGEGT. The CDR3 sequence is 14 residues long. The data derive from a study of tumor-infiltrating lymphocytes in primary liver carcinoma. Study observations and caveats: Blood had a significantly lower top-250-clone fraction than tumors did (p = 0.039).

With a constant-region primer, TCR beta cDNA was made from around 530 ng of total RNA. Libraries covering TCR beta were generated through three nested multiplex PCR rounds (using a slightly modified ARM-PCR). The opening two PCR rounds, approximately 10 cycles each, paired TRBV1-TRBV30 forward primers with a C-beta reverse primer. Using its own MiXCR run on the multiplex PCR reads, TCRdb lists one record per CDR3 protein. The data hold about 310,000 distinct CDR3 sequences, with more than 55% observed a single time. Germline DNA was also extracted, with blood RNA taken from unsorted whole blood. The TCR was taken from a woman younger than 45 with primary liver carcinoma and hepatitis B virus infection. Sequencing input: peripheral blood. The chain recombines TRBV6-2 or TRBV6-3 with TRBJ2-1; 11 bases are shared with TRBD1. CDR3 protein: CASRGTGGWDEQFF. The CDR3 bases are TGTGCTAGCAGAGGGACAGGGGGATGGGATGAGCAGTTCTTC.